The 19 T cell receptor beta chains below come from one sample, sequenced in a study of T-cell memory formation after mild COVID-19. MiXCR was run by TCRdb on the 5' RACE reads, yielding one entry per CDR3 protein. The repertoire includes about 160,000 distinct CDR3 sequences, 31% of them detected once, and around 12% sits in the top ten. Sequenced material: PBMCs or a T cell subset sorted from them (not recorded which). All receptors come from an adult woman who had mild COVID-19 (a few samples of this study predate the infection). Cell type and time point are not known.

This clonotype was observed once. The rearrangement links TRBV4-1 to TRBJ1-1; 7 bases agree with TRBD1. CDR3 length equals 16 residues. V shed 2 bases, J shed 6 bases, and the junction held 12 bases outside the gene matches. Germline lookup yields CDR1 MGHRA and CDR2 YSYEKL. The CDR3 DNA is TGCGCCAGCAGCCAACCCAGACAGGGCGCGGGGGCTGAAGCTTTCTTT. Translated, it gives CASSQPRQGAGAEAFF.

The gene calls are TRBV15 and TRBJ2-1; D is perhaps TRBD2 (5 bases). The CDR3 covers 14 residues. V was clipped by 5 bases and J by 2 bases, with 10 bases between them. From germline, CDR1 is LNHNV and CDR2 YYDKDF (reference sequence). The CDR3 spells CATSLGEAYNEQFF. CDR3 coding DNA: TGTGCCACCAGCCTCGGGGAAGCCTACAATGAGCAGTTCTTC.

A few counts support this clonotype. CDR3: CASSSNRRDTEAFF. CDR3 in DNA: TGTGCCAGCAGTTCCAACCGGCGGGACACTGAAGCTTTCTTT. V is TRBV27 and J is TRBJ1-1; D ambiguous. Germline V CDR1 and CDR2: MNHEY, SMNVEV (reference sequence). The CDR3 totals 14 residues. V was shortened by 4 bases and J by 3 bases, with 12 bases between the two germline ends.

This clonotype was counted only a few times. This rearrangement joins TRBV5-4 to TRBJ1-2, with TRBD1 matching over 9 bases. In germline, CDR1 is SGHNT, CDR2 YYREEE (reference sequence). V gave up 4 bases and J gave up 3 bases; unmatched junction bases: 7. The CDR3 runs 15 residues. CDR3 bases: TGTGCCAGCAGCCCAGGACAGGGGATCGACTATGGCTACACCTTC. Protein sequence: CASSPGQGIDYGYTF.

CDR3 sequence: CASLMSGYTEAFF. CDR3 in DNA: TGTGCCAGCCTGATGTCGGGGTATACTGAAGCTTTCTTT. The rearrangement uses TRBV19 and TRBJ1-1; D not resolved. Trimming removed 9 bases at V and 5 bases at J, with 16 bases between. This CDR3 is built from 13 residues. Germline V gene lookup returns CDR1 LNHDA and CDR2 SQIVND (reference sequence).

The rearrangement links TRBV18 to TRBJ2-3; TRBD2 is a possible D gene (6 bases). Germline V gives CDR1 KGHSH, CDR2 LQKENI. The germline V and J ends were trimmed by 6 bases and 1 base, with 26 bases remaining between them. The CDR3 contains 19 residues. CDR3 amino acids: CASSLSLLRGTSGTDTQYF. CDR3 in DNA: TGTGCCAGCTCTCTAAGCCTCCTTCGGGGGACGTCAGGCACAGATACGCAGTATTTT.

The CDR3 region is CASSHSTGGSNEQFF. The CDR3 bases are TGCGCCAGCAGCCATTCGACAGGGGGGAGCAATGAGCAGTTCTTC. The rearrangement uses TRBV4-1 and TRBJ2-1; 9 nucleotides match TRBD1. After removal of 3 bases from V and 6 bases from J, the junction contained 6 bases not matched to a gene. The germline V gene encodes CDR1 MGHRA and CDR2 YSYEKL. The CDR3 is 15 amino acids.

The J gene is TRBJ2-3, the V gene TRBV5-5; D possibly matches TRBD1 or TRBD2 (5 bases each). The CDR3 consists of 15 residues. Germline CDR1 SGHKS, CDR2 YYEKEE (reference sequence). Trimming left V 7 bases short and J 3 bases short, with 18 bases between. CDR3 sequence: CASGELLEGTDTQYF. In nucleotides, the CDR3 is TGTGCCAGCGGGGAATTGCTTGAGGGGACAGATACGCAGTATTTT.

This clonotype showed up just a few times. This chain uses TRBV11-1 with TRBJ2-5; D not resolved. V dropped 6 bases and J dropped 2 bases, with 13 bases sitting between them. In germline, CDR1 is SGHAT, CDR2 FQDESV (reference sequence). The CDR3 totals 14 residues. The CDR3 nucleotides read TGTGCCAGCAGTTCAGACTGGAAACAAGAGACCCAGTACTTC. Translating gives CASSSDWKQETQYF.

This clonotype showed up just a few times. V is TRBV5-5 and J is TRBJ1-5; D ambiguous. The CDR3 covers 15 residues. The germline V gene has CDR1 SGHKS and CDR2 YYEKEE (reference sequence). The V end was cut by 4 bases, the J end by 4 bases, with 15 bases between. This CDR3 is CASSVGILMNQPQHF. The CDR3 DNA sequence: TGTGCCAGCAGCGTGGGAATACTGATGAATCAGCCCCAGCATTTT.

This clonotype has only one observation. The chain links TRBV6-2 or TRBV6-3 to TRBJ1-4; TRBD1 might be the D (6 bases). CDR1 and CDR2 (germline): MNHEY, SVGEGT. The CDR3 extends over 16 amino acids. V gave up 0 bases and J gave up 7 bases, with 15 bases separating them. The DNA of the CDR3 is TGTGCCAGCAGTTACTCGATGGGGGCTTCAAGTGAAAAACTGTTTTTT. Protein product: CASSYSMGASSEKLFF.

The chain carries TRBV6-6 and TRBJ2-3; D uncertain. Germline V gene data show CDR1 as MNHNY and CDR2 as SVGAGI (reference sequence). The CDR3 runs 18 residues. Trimming took off 6 bases at V and 3 bases at J, with 25 bases between the two ends. CDR3 nucleotides: TGTGCCAGCAGCCCTGGCAAAGCAAGCCAAAAAGGAACAGATACGCAGTATTTT. As protein: CASSPGKASQKGTDTQYF.

The V gene is TRBV3-1, the J gene TRBJ2-1, with no clear D. This CDR3 has 13 amino acids. Germline CDR1 LGHDT, CDR2 YNNKEL (reference sequence). V gave up 1 base and J gave up 7 bases, with 8 bases separating them. This chain's CDR3 is CASSQGAVNEQFF. The CDR3 nucleotides are TGTGCCAGCAGCCAAGGGGCTGTAAATGAGCAGTTCTTC.

V usage is TRBV24-1 and J usage is TRBJ2-2, with D unresolved. The CDR3 is 15 residues long. Deletions cut 0 bases from V and 4 bases from J, with 8 bases between. Looked up from germline, CDR1 is KGHDR and CDR2 is SFDVKD. This chain's CDR3 is CATSDLEEFTGELFF. For the CDR3, the DNA is TGTGCCACCAGTGATTTGGAGGAATTCACCGGGGAGCTGTTTTTT.

This chain joins TRBV18 and TRBJ1-5; D is unresolved. From germline, CDR1 is KGHSH and CDR2 LQKENI. The CDR3 runs to 14 residues. Trimming cost V 1 base and J 2 bases, with 6 bases left between them. The DNA of the CDR3 is TGTGCCAGCTCACCACGCAGCGGCAATCAGCCCCAGCATTTT. Amino acid sequence: CASSPRSGNQPQHF. The entire variable domain, with the rest obtained from reference TRBV18 and TRBJ1-5, is as follows: NAGVMQNPRHLVRRRGQEARLRCSPMKGHSHVYWYRQLPEEGLKFMVYLQKENIIDESGMPKERFSAEFPKEGPSILRIQQVVRGDSAAYFCASSPRSGNQPQHFGDGTRLSIL.

This clonotype was picked up one time. The gene calls are TRBV9 and TRBJ2-2; 7 bases line up with TRBD1. The CDR3 sequence is 15 residues long. Germline lookup yields CDR1 SGDLS and CDR2 YYNGEE. J was trimmed by 0 bases and V by 7 bases; bases with no gene match: 6. CDR3 in DNA: TGTGCCAGCCGAGACAGGGCTTCGAACACCGGGGAGCTGTTTTTT. Translation gives CASRDRASNTGELFF. The full variable domain, with the rest looked up from reference TRBV9 and TRBJ2-2, is DSGVTQTPKHLITATGQRVTLRCSPRSGDLSVYWYQQSLDQGLQFLIQYYNGEERAKGNILERFSAQQFPDLHSELNLSSLELGDSALYFCASRDRASNTGELFFGEGSRLTVL.

The table lists this clonotype with a few counts. This chain joins TRBV5-5 and TRBJ2-7; 7 bases map to TRBD2. The V and J ends lost 4 bases and 5 bases, in that order; junction bases with no gene match: 6. The germline gives CDR1 SGHKS, CDR2 YYEKEE (reference sequence). This CDR3 has 13 amino acids. In DNA, the CDR3 is TGTGCCAGCAGCCCTCCTGGGGGGGACGAGCAGTACTTC. It specifies CASSPPGGDEQYF.

This chain joins TRBV6-1 and TRBJ2-2; 7 bases are a match to TRBD1. The CDR3 runs 15 residues. Losses at the gene ends were 2 bases for V and 0 bases for J; bases not matched to a gene: 0. The V gene's germline CDR1 is MNHNS and CDR2 SASEGT. CDR3 sequence reads: CASSEQGANTGELFF. The CDR3 region has the DNA TGTGCCAGCAGTGAACAGGGGGCGAACACCGGGGAGCTGTTTTTT.

This sequence joins TRBV7-6 and TRBJ2-2; D might be TRBD1 (6 bases). The germline V gene encodes CDR1 SGHVS and CDR2 FNYEAQ. Trimming removed 1 base at V and 4 bases at J, with 10 bases between. The CDR3 is made up of 15 amino acids. The CDR3, as DNA: TGTGCCAGCAGCTTAGAGACAGGAGGCACCGGGGAGCTGTTTTTT. Its translation is CASSLETGGTGELFF.